This TCR beta chain originates from a study of CD8 T cells in Susac syndrome. V dropped 0 bases and J dropped 6; count of bases not matched to a gene: 8. CDR1 is LGHNA, CDR2 YSLEER, per germline. This CDR3 comprises 16 residues. To note about this clonotype: As yet, its antigen is unknown.

Random-hexamer reverse transcription was applied to 0.5 to 1 ug RNA. Coverage of TCR beta CDR3 amplification by immunoSEQ multiplex PCR extended to 54 Vbeta and 13 Jbeta. Each CDR3 protein gets one entry after TCRdb re-called the immunoSEQ multiplex PCR reads with MiXCR. The table lists tens of thousands of distinct CDR3 sequences, 93% of them singletons. Study-wide points: There were some 16 Susac-specific public clones in total CD8+ repertoires and roughly 5 in CD8+ TEMRA repertoires. Expansion of Susac CD8+ clones peaked in TEMRA cells and in active patients.

The receptor comes from a human donor with Susac syndrome. The specimen was CD8+ T cells from PBMCs. This chain links TRBV4-3 with TRBJ1-5; 7 positions match TRBD1. The CDR3 spells CASSQENRGRSQPQHF. In DNA form, the CDR3 reads TGCGCCAGCAGCCAAGAAAACAGGGGTAGAAGTCAGCCCCAGCATTTT.